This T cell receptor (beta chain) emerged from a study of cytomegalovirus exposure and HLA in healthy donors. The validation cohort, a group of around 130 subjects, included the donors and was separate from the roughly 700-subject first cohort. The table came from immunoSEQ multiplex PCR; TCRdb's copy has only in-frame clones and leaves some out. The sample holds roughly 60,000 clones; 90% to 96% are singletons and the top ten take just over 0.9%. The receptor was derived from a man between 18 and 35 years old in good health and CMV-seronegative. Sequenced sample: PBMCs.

CDR3 residues: CSASLTGGTQPQHF. The CDR3 DNA follows: TGCAGCGCCTCTCTGACAGGGGGCACTCAGCCCCAGCATTTT. V is TRBV29-1 and J is TRBJ1-5; 10 bases line up with TRBD1. Germline V gene sequence: CDR1 SQVTM, CDR2 ANQGSEA. With V trimmed by 7 bases and J by 6 bases, 9 bases remained unmatched. This CDR3 is 14 amino acids long.